This TCR beta chain was found in a study of T cell therapy after organ transplantation. Turning to the study itself: Two of the ten patients were classed as nonresponders. Across 2 to 6 intravenous infusions, patients got a median of 1.92 x 10^8 CMV-specific T cells.

In regard to this clone: As yet, its antigen is unknown.

TCRdb's table, derived via immunoSEQ multiplex PCR, lists solely in-frame clones and lacks some. The sample records 40,000 to 60,000 clones, 94% being singletons. Drug-resistant or recurrent cytomegalovirus affected these solid-organ transplant recipient patients. Study-wide findings and caveats: In nonresponders, large pretherapy expansions changed minimally after therapy.

Germline V gene lookup returns CDR1 LGHNA and CDR2 YNFKEQ. Trimming pared 4 bases from V and 4 bases from J, leaving 15 bases between. CDR3 size: 15 residues. This clonotype was sampled from a human patient who had received a solid organ transplant and had CMV disease. Sequenced material: CD8+ T cells from blood, taken before autologous CMV-specific T cell therapy. The chain combines TRBV4-2 with TRBJ2-3; tentatively, D is TRBD1 or TRBD2 (5 bases each). DNA for the CDR3: TGTGCCAGCAGCCCTGTTTTAGGGGAGTCAGATACGCAGTATTTT. The encoded protein is CASSPVLGESDTQYF.